One sample yielded the 20 T cell receptor beta chains listed below, sequenced in a study of PD-1 blockade in classical Hodgkin lymphoma. Stated time point: cycle 4 day 1 (C4D1), after 5 to 7 weeks of nivolumab. There was relapse after autologous stem cell transplantation in every patient, and there was variation in brentuximab vedotin exposure. Measured with immunoSEQ multiplex PCR; TCRdb has only the in-frame clones, and not every one. The sample lists 25,000 to 30,000 clones; about four fifths were seen once. The specimen was peripheral blood mononuclear cells (PBMCs), collected before the fourth cycle of nivolumab. The receptors shown here come from a human donor with classical Hodgkin lymphoma.

This clone has only one observation. The chain has TRBV28 and TRBJ2-6, with D perhaps matching TRBD2 (7 bases). Germline CDR1 is MDHEN and CDR2 is SYDVKM. This CDR3 is 16 amino acids long. V lost 4 bases, J lost 2 bases, and 12 bases lay in between. The CDR3 region is CASSSPGGPGANVLTF. The CDR3 DNA reads as TGTGCCAGCAGTTCACCGGGGGGCCCTGGGGCCAACGTCCTGACTTTC. Complete variable domain (other parts from reference TRBV28 and TRBJ2-6): DVKVTQSSRYLVKRTGEKVFLECVQDMDHENMFWYRQDPGLGLRLIYFSYDVKMKEKGDIPEGYSVSREKKERFSLILESASTNQTSMYLCASSSPGGPGANVLTFGAGSRLTVL.

V and J are TRBV28 and TRBJ1-5; D call uncertain. CDR1 MDHEN and CDR2 SYDVKM come from the germline V gene. This CDR3 has 15 residues. V dropped 3 bases and J dropped 5 bases, with 14 bases sitting between them. The CDR3 loop reads CASSFGSRTDQPQHF. Here the CDR3 DNA reads TGTGCCAGCAGTTTTGGGTCCCGTACCGATCAGCCCCAGCATTTT.

The chain is built from TRBV5-4 and TRBJ2-7; D is perhaps TRBD2 (6 bases). Germline lookup yields CDR1 SGHNT and CDR2 YYREEE (reference sequence). This CDR3 region has 14 residues. Trimming left V 4 bases short and J 2 bases short, with 13 bases between. CDR3 coding DNA: TGTGCCAGCAGCCCTAGCGCGGGAACCTACGAGCAGTACTTC. Encoded protein: CASSPSAGTYEQYF. The full variable domain, completed using reference TRBV5-4 and TRBJ2-7, is ETGVTQSPTHLIKTRGQQVTLRCSSQSGHNTVSWYQQALGQGPQFIFQYYREEENGRGNFPPRFSGLQFPNYSSELNVNALELDDSALYLCASSPSAGTYEQYFGPGTRLTVT.

This chain uses TRBV5-6 with TRBJ2-6; D is unresolved. V was clipped by 4 bases and J by 0 bases, with 5 bases between them. The CDR3 sequence is 14 residues long. Germline CDR1 is SGHDT and CDR2 is YYEEEE. The CDR3 loop is CASSAASGANVLTF. CDR3 DNA: TGTGCCAGCAGCGCGGCCTCTGGGGCCAACGTCCTGACTTTC.

This chain links TRBV2 with TRBJ2-7; weak D call: TRBD2 (5 bases). Trimming shortened V by 7 bases and J by 5 bases, and 21 bases separated the two germline ends. Germline values: CDR1 SNHLY, CDR2 FYNNEI. This CDR3 region has 15 residues. CDR3: CASTSGPTVVHEQYF. The CDR3 coding sequence is TGTGCCAGCACCAGCGGCCCCACGGTGGTCCACGAGCAGTACTTC.

The chain employs TRBV11-2 and TRBJ2-2, with D hard to call. The CDR3 is 17 residues long. Trimming removed 1 base at V and 0 bases at J, with 12 bases between. Germline CDR1 is SGHAT and CDR2 is FQNNGV. DNA for the CDR3: TGTGCCAGCAGCTTAGGAACCTGGGAACCGAACACCGGGGAGCTGTTTTTT. Translation gives CASSLGTWEPNTGELFF.

For the CDR3, the DNA is TGTGCCAGCAGCTTAGATGGGGGAATTGGCCAAGGGAAGGGAAACACCATATATTTT. Protein: CASSLDGGIGQGKGNTIYF. The gene calls are TRBV7-9 and TRBJ1-3; the D gene is possibly TRBD1 (5 bases). The CDR3 is 19 residues long. With 1 base removed from V and 4 bases from J, the gap between germline ends came to 23 bases. From germline, CDR1 is SEHNR and CDR2 FQNEAQ (reference sequence).

This clone was seen only once. The chain joins TRBV28 to TRBJ2-1; weak D call: TRBD1 (5 bases). Germline V gene lookup returns CDR1 MDHEN and CDR2 SYDVKM. V lost 5 bases, J lost 9 bases, and 14 bases lay in between. The CDR3 has 13 amino acids. The chain's CDR3 is CASSLVGVGEQFF. As DNA, the CDR3 is TGTGCCAGCAGTCTCGTAGGGGTCGGTGAGCAGTTCTTC.

This clone was seen more than once but under ten times. This chain joins TRBV7-9 and TRBJ2-1; 10 bases map to TRBD2. Germline CDR1 reads SEHNR; CDR2 reads FQNEAQ (reference sequence). The CDR3 length is 15 residues. J lost 9 bases, V lost 1 base, and 6 bases had no gene match. In nucleotides, the CDR3 is TGTGCCAGCAGCTTAGAGGCTAGCGGGAGTGTTGAGCAGTTCTTC. This translates into CASSLEASGSVEQFF.

The chain links TRBV28 to TRBJ2-1; 10 bases map to TRBD2. J gave up 1 base and V 1 base, and 4 bases lay outside the gene matches. From germline, CDR1 is MDHEN and CDR2 SYDVKM. The CDR3 covers 17 residues. Here the CDR3 DNA reads TGTGCCAGCAGTTTATCGGGACTAGCGCAATCCTACAATGAGCAGTTCTTC. Protein product: CASSLSGLAQSYNEQFF. The entire variable domain, with the rest obtained from reference TRBV28 and TRBJ2-1, is as follows: DVKVTQSSRYLVKRTGEKVFLECVQDMDHENMFWYRQDPGLGLRLIYFSYDVKMKEKGDIPEGYSVSREKKERFSLILESASTNQTSMYLCASSLSGLAQSYNEQFFGPGTRLTVL.

The rearrangement uses TRBV7-9 and TRBJ2-7; 11 bases match TRBD2. V was clipped by 0 bases and J by 0 bases; unmatched bases: 10. Germline V gives CDR1 SEHNR, CDR2 FQNEAQ (reference sequence). This CDR3 is 19 amino acids long. CDR3 coding DNA: TGTGCCAGCAGCTTAGCCCTAGCGGGAGGTGGCAGTAGCTCCTACGAGCAGTACTTC. Translated: CASSLALAGGGSSSYEQYF.

The CDR3 DNA reads TGTGCCAGCAGCTCCCGGACTAGCGGGAGGGCCACATTTTTAGAGACCCAGTACTTC. This codes for CASSSRTSGRATFLETQYF. The rearrangement joins TRBV7-9 to TRBJ2-5, with 15 positions matching TRBD2. J was trimmed by 4 bases and V by 4 bases; bases with no gene match: 13. Germline V gene data show CDR1 as SEHNR and CDR2 as FQNEAQ (reference sequence). The CDR3 is 19 residues long.

The rearrangement joins TRBV28 to TRBJ1-5, with no clear D. CDR1 and CDR2 (germline): MDHEN, SYDVKM. The CDR3 contains 12 residues. Between the trimmed V and J ends, which lost 8 bases and 7 bases, there was a span of 12 bases. CDR3: CASGRFRQPQHF. As DNA, the CDR3 is TGTGCCAGCGGACGATTTAGGCAGCCCCAGCATTTT.

The rearrangement links TRBV29-1 to TRBJ2-3; either TRBD1 or TRBD2 may supply D (5 bases each). The CDR3 spans 17 residues. V gave up 0 bases and J gave up 8 bases, with 24 bases separating them. In germline, CDR1 is SQVTM, CDR2 ANQGSEA. CDR3 in DNA: TGCAGCGTTGAAGAGAAGCAGGGACCCCTTTTTAGTCGTACGCAGTATTTT. Translated: CSVEEKQGPLFSRTQYF.

The chain employs TRBV28 and TRBJ1-6; D remains ambiguous. Trimming removed 2 bases at V and 0 bases at J, with 8 bases between. Germline values: CDR1 MDHEN, CDR2 SYDVKM. The length of the CDR3 is 16 residues. The CDR3 sequence: CASSLTGSSYNSPLHF. The DNA for the CDR3 is TGTGCCAGCAGTTTAACGGGGAGCTCCTATAATTCACCCCTCCACTTT. Looking up the rest from reference TRBV28 and TRBJ1-6 gives the full variable domain: DVKVTQSSRYLVKRTGEKVFLECVQDMDHENMFWYRQDPGLGLRLIYFSYDVKMKEKGDIPEGYSVSREKKERFSLILESASTNQTSMYLCASSLTGSSYNSPLHFGNGTRLTVT.

This clone is medium-sized in the sample. J is TRBJ1-1 and V is TRBV29-1, with D uncertain. The CDR3 has 12 amino acids. Germline V gene lookup returns CDR1 SQVTM and CDR2 ANQGSEA. V was trimmed by 8 bases and J by 2 bases, leaving 12 bases between them. The DNA for the CDR3 is TGCAGCACCTACTCGGGAAACACTGAAGCTTTCTTT. It yields the protein CSTYSGNTEAFF.

The V and J genes are TRBV6-5 and TRBJ1-1; D unresolved. The CDR3 is made up of 14 amino acids. Germline CDR1 reads MNHEY; CDR2 reads SVGAGI. Between the trimmed V and J ends, which lost 0 bases and 0 bases, there was a span of 5 bases. The CDR3 is CASSYSQVNTEAFF. The CDR3 DNA is TGTGCCAGCAGTTACTCACAAGTGAACACTGAAGCTTTCTTT.

V gene TRBV19 combines with J gene TRBJ2-1; D unresolved. This CDR3 comprises 13 residues. Trimming removed 5 bases at V and 16 bases at J, with 21 bases between. Germline V lookup: CDR1 LNHDA, CDR2 SQIVND (reference sequence). As DNA, the CDR3 is TGTGCCAGTAGTCCTCCGGGTAGCCCAATAGGATTCTTC. Translation gives CASSPPGSPIGFF.

The chain recombines TRBV28 with TRBJ2-7; perhaps D is TRBD1 or TRBD2 (5 bases each). There are 16 residues in the CDR3. Trimming shortened V by 2 bases and J by 9 bases, and 23 bases separated the two germline ends. Germline V gene lookup returns CDR1 MDHEN and CDR2 SYDVKM. The chain's CDR3 is CASSLRSGTRASWQYF. DNA for the CDR3: TGTGCCAGCAGTTTACGATCCGGGACGCGGGCGAGTTGGCAGTACTTC.

This sequence joins TRBV9 and TRBJ1-1, with D hard to call. Germline V gives CDR1 SGDLS, CDR2 YYNGEE. This CDR3 region has 13 residues. The V gene lost 3 bases and the J gene lost 11 bases, with 17 bases spanning the gap. CDR3 bases: TGTGCCAGCAGCGCCATCCCCGGCGTTTCGGCTTTCTTT. It specifies CASSAIPGVSAFF.